The T cell receptor beta chain under discussion was sequenced for a study of shared clonotypes between healthy human individuals (dated by TCRdb to between 2020 and 2021). About the study as a whole: The cohort included three men and two women between 18 and 49 years of age. For each donor, CD4 naive and CD4 memory were each given three plates, CD8 naive was given two plates, and CD8 memory was given one plate. Blood TCR repertoires of four to six healthy adults were deeply sequenced to estimate repertoire size and the extent of clonotype sharing between individuals. Libraries were prepared and TCR repertoires were sequenced by different laboratories using diverse techniques, in order to increase sequencing depth and limit assay-specific biases. Per donor, leukapheresis produced somewhere between about 0.9 and 9.5 billion PBMCs.

Remarks on this clone: The target of this receptor is not known. No much larger clone exists at a distance of one base, and base qualities are not known.

Summary of the overall study and its limitations: Pairwise subsampling led to the expectation that sequencing depth would affect the degree of clonotype sharing among donors. About 5% of naive CD4, around 4% of naive CD8, approximately 2.2% of memory CD4, and 0.4% of memory CD8 clonotypes were shared across a few donors. The small number of donors limited the genetic and exposure-history diversity represented. Incomplete sequencing was indicated by rarefaction of sorted-subset datasets, despite the large sequencing depth. Sampling was restricted to blood, and TCR repertoires in tissue are likely to differ from TCR repertoires in blood. Compared with non-shared clonotypes, clonotypes shared by all four sorted-subset donors had higher generation probabilities. Larger estimated clonotype richness was generally found for naive subsets than for memory subsets.

V is reduced by 6 bases and J by 0 bases, leaving a spacing of 13 bases between them. CDR3 length: 15 amino acids, cysteine to phenylalanine. Only the CDR3 part of the read is kept: 45 bases, read in frame from the first base. In the germline V gene, CDR1 corresponds to SNHLY and CDR2 to FYNNEI. Healthy HIV-negative adults with no recently reported acute infections or vaccinations were included as donors. Every donor was a Caucasian adult residing in Nashville, Tennessee, USA. CD4+ T cells were enriched by magnetic negative selection; naive cells were then positively selected on CD45RA, and the negative fraction formed the memory subset. After blood collection by leukapheresis, PBMCs were isolated using Ficoll-Histopaque density gradient centrifugation and then cryopreserved in the vapor phase of liquid nitrogen. Analytical flow cytometry was used to check the purity and quantity of every magnetically sorted T cell population. From each sorted fraction, genomic DNA was isolated and quantified by UV absorbance on a Nanodrop 2000c.

TCR CDR3 regions were amplified from genomic DNA by multiplex PCR using the deep immunoSEQ assay. Extracted genomic DNA from each cell subset was distributed evenly across all wells of several immunoSEQ 96-well plates, and each plate was treated as a replicate. For sorted subsets, each replicate PCR was loaded with roughly 200 ng genomic DNA, equivalent to 25,000 to 30,000 T cell genomes. Purified libraries were measured with a Qubit 3.0 fluorometer, size-checked on a Bioanalyzer 2100, and measured again with the KAPA Library Quantification kit. A separate single-read 150-cycle Illumina NextSeq 550 flow cell was used to sequence each immunoSEQ 96-well plate. On the authors' methods: Because only junctional sequences without quality scores were contained in the immunoSEQ output, filtering matching that applied to full-length reads could not be performed. Sequences were annotated with PyIR, a Python wrapper for IgBLAST v1.9, and V/J genes and CDR3 were assigned using IMGT germline references. Any read was removed if the V/J assignment was weak (E-value above 1e-6), the CDR3 was missing, or the read contained stop codons, out-of-frame junctions, or ambiguous translated residues. V3J clonotypes were defined by identical inferred V gene, J gene, and CDR3 amino acid sequence. The percentage overlap between two repertoires was calculated by dividing the number of shared unique clonotypes by the size of the smaller repertoire. Richness of each repertoire was evaluated using RTK rarefaction, the Chao1 estimator, and Recon v2.1 estimates of unobserved clonotypes. For all TCRbeta clonotypes obtained by the gDNA method from four donors, generation probabilities were computed with OLGA. In TCRdb, the immuneACCESS table is reduced to in-frame sequences with V and J assigned. These tables do not hold every clone; where another copy was compared, an unresolved V gene accounts for under half, and the others remain unexplained. V and J calls and clone size are as listed in that table; D and trimming were resolved from the DNA. Recorded for this sample are 950,000 to 1,200,000 clones; approximately 80% of them occurred a single time. In total, the top ten clones hold roughly 0.82% of the sample.

The material sequenced was memory CD4+ T cells from PBMCs. The cell subset or site label corresponds to: CD45RA-negative fraction. The source is a young man in good health. Some clones in this sample may be carry-over from other donors' samples. The sequence links TRBV2 to TRBJ2-3, and perhaps TRBD1 as D gene, on 6 matching bases. The CDR3 sequence is CASSGTTTSTDTQYF. The DNA sequence is TGTGCCAGCAGCGGGACAACTACTAGCACAGATACGCAGTATTTT.